This TCR beta chain is drawn from a study of cytomegalovirus exposure and HLA in healthy donors. The overall study: Most donors, 70% to 85% of 350 to 450 genotyped, fell in the Caucasian-associated ancestry cluster. Overall study results and limits: Certain indistinguishable V segments, among them TRBV6-2 and TRBV6-3, were excluded. A cluster of highly shared sequence variants was likely a sequencing artifact.

The sample holds a few counts of this clone. Its antigen is as yet unknown. Per germline, CDR1 SGHNT and CDR2 YYREEE (reference sequence). CDR3 length equals 15 residues. The V end lost 1 base, the J end lost 0 bases, and 5 bases lay between the germline ends. The primer mix had 60 Vbeta and 13 Jbeta primers. Method: immunoSEQ multiplex PCR; TCRdb's copy keeps in-frame clones and lacks some. The sample shows around 110,000 clones, 55% to 65% of them seen only once. V gene TRBV5-4 combines with J gene TRBJ2-6, with unresolved D. The sequencing input was PBMCs. The clonotype was recovered from a woman aged 40 to 50 in good health and CMV-seropositive. Written as DNA, the CDR3 is TGTGCCAGCAGCTTGCAGCGCTCTGGGGCCAACGTCCTGACTTTC. This codes for CASSLQRSGANVLTF.